The next 29 T cell receptor beta chains were all read from a single sample in a study of cytomegalovirus exposure and HLA in healthy donors. Both 60 Vbeta primers and 13 Jbeta primers went into the PCR. Measured with immunoSEQ multiplex PCR; TCRdb has only the in-frame clones, and not every one. The sample consists of 100,000 to 150,000 clones, approximately 77% of them appearing once. Sequencing used PBMCs. All receptors derive from a man aged 18-30 years in good health and CMV-seronegative.

This clone was found once. This sequence joins TRBV5-1 and TRBJ2-7, with 9 bases identical to TRBD2. CDR1 and CDR2 (germline): SGHRS, YFSETQ. This CDR3 is built from 15 residues. V lost 0 bases and J lost 7; bases outside the gene matches: 8. The CDR3 is CASSLDGRGGGEQYF. The DNA of the CDR3 is TGCGCCAGCAGCTTGGACGGCCGCGGGGGGGGTGAGCAGTACTTC.

The chain carries TRBV5-4 and TRBJ2-7, with D unresolved. Germline assignment: CDR1 SGHNT and CDR2 YYREEE (reference sequence). The CDR3 runs 11 residues. With 3 bases removed from V and 3 bases from J, the gap between germline ends came to 4 bases. The CDR3 DNA reads TGTGCCAGCAGCTCCAACTACGAGCAGTACTTC. It translates to CASSSNYEQYF.

The chain carries TRBV7-6 and TRBJ2-5; D possibly corresponds to TRBD2 (7 bases). Germline values: CDR1 SGHVS, CDR2 FNYEAQ. Trimming took off 1 base at V and 5 bases at J, with 26 bases between the two ends. The CDR3 contains 19 residues. CDR3 sequence reads: CASSLVVGAGAPSYETQYF. CDR3 sequence (DNA): TGTGCCAGCAGCTTAGTAGTAGGGGCGGGGGCACCATCTTATGAGACCCAGTACTTC. Filled out from reference TRBV7-6 and TRBJ2-5, the complete variable domain reads GAGVSQSPRYKVTKRGQDVALRCDPISGHVSLYWYRQALGQGPEFLTYFNYEAQQDKSGLPNDRFSAERPEGSISTLTIQRTEQRDSAMYRCASSLVVGAGAPSYETQYFGPGTRLLVL.

Remarks on this clone: One end of the junction does not line up with germline, which may come from a read error. This sequence joins TRBV7-9 and TRBJ1-1; no firm D call. Germline lookup yields CDR1 SEHNR and CDR2 FQNEAQ (reference sequence). There are 11 residues in the CDR3. The CDR3 DNA follows: TGTTCCAGCAGCCGCCAGGCTGAAGCTTTCTTT. Its translation is CSSSRQAEAFF.

This sequence joins TRBV7-9 and TRBJ2-2; D is ambiguous. Per germline, CDR1 SEHNR and CDR2 FQNEAQ (reference sequence). Trimming took off 1 base at V and 4 bases at J, with 7 bases between the two ends. The CDR3 has 14 residues. This CDR3 is CASSLGQATGELFF. The CDR3 DNA is TGTGCCAGCAGCTTAGGACAAGCCACCGGGGAGCTGTTTTTT.

Only a few counts were recorded for this clone. The identical CDR3 is also encoded by other nucleotide sequences in the sample. This rearrangement joins TRBV5-4 to TRBJ1-1, with D possibly being TRBD1 (5 bases). Germline CDR1 SGHNT, CDR2 YYREEE (reference sequence). V was shortened by 2 bases and J by 5 bases, with 7 bases between the two germline ends. The CDR3 loop spans 12 amino acids. The CDR3 DNA reads TGTGCCAGCAGCTTTGGGGGGACTGAAGCTTTCTTT. Translation gives CASSFGGTEAFF.

V is TRBV11-2 and J is TRBJ1-1; the D is unclear. CDR1 is SGHAT and CDR2 is FQNNGV in the germline V gene. The CDR3 consists of 14 residues. Trimming removed 2 bases from V and 2 bases from J, with 9 bases in between. The CDR3 spells CASSLSPGNTEAFF. The CDR3, as DNA: TGTGCCAGCAGCTTATCTCCAGGCAACACTGAAGCTTTCTTT.

This chain joins TRBV4-2 and TRBJ1-2, with D perhaps matching TRBD1 (6 bases). The CDR3 sequence is 14 residues long. Trimming pared 0 bases from V and 8 bases from J, leaving 13 bases between. CDR1 and CDR2 from the germline V gene are LGHNA and YNFKEQ. Here the CDR3 reads CASSQDTGWNGYTF. The CDR3, as DNA: TGTGCCAGCAGCCAAGATACAGGGTGGAACGGCTACACCTTC.

The chain combines TRBV6-5 with TRBJ1-5; no clear D. The CDR3 spans 16 residues. V was trimmed by 1 base and J by 3 bases, leaving 13 bases between them. CDR1 MNHEY and CDR2 SVGAGI come from the germline V gene. CDR3 region: CASSYFPRGPNQPQHF. The CDR3 DNA is TGTGCCAGCAGTTACTTCCCCCGAGGCCCCAATCAGCCCCAGCATTTT.

This rearrangement joins TRBV10-3 to TRBJ2-3; 8 positions agree with TRBD1. Germline assignment: CDR1 ENHRY and CDR2 SYGVKD. This CDR3 spans 13 amino acids. V trimming: 11 bases; J trimming: 2 bases; junction bases outside the gene matches: 6. In DNA, the CDR3 is TGTGCCCACGGGACAGGAAACACAGATACGCAGTATTTT. Translation gives CAHGTGNTDTQYF.

This rearrangement joins TRBV6-1 to TRBJ1-4; possible D gene TRBD1, 6 bases. Trimming pared 0 bases from V and 8 bases from J, leaving 13 bases between. The germline V gene has CDR1 MNHNS and CDR2 SASEGT. The CDR3 runs 15 residues. This chain's CDR3 is CASSEAPDRLEKLFF. CDR3 sequence (DNA): TGTGCCAGCAGTGAAGCCCCCGACAGGCTAGAAAAACTGTTTTTT.

In its sample, this clone was seen a few times. V is TRBV5-6 and J is TRBJ1-6; D gene ambiguous. The CDR3 has 16 residues. Germline V gene lookup returns CDR1 SGHDT and CDR2 YYEEEE. V lost 4 bases, J lost 0 bases, and 11 bases lay in between. CDR3 protein: CASSPSGSSYNSPLHF. As DNA, the CDR3 is TGTGCCAGCAGCCCGAGCGGGAGCTCCTATAATTCACCCCTCCACTTT.

V gene TRBV6-1 combines with J gene TRBJ1-1; D may be TRBD1 (6 bases). The CDR3 spans 11 residues. Germline lookup yields CDR1 MNHNS and CDR2 SASEGT. Trimming shortened V by 8 bases and J by 8 bases, and 12 bases separated the two germline ends. The CDR3 protein is CASPGALEAFF. CDR3 nucleotides: TGTGCCAGCCCAGGGGCTTTGGAAGCTTTCTTT.

The chain recombines TRBV29-1 with TRBJ2-2, with 9 positions matching TRBD1. Germline lookup yields CDR1 SQVTM and CDR2 ANQGSEA. Trimming at V came to 6 bases and at J to 10 bases, leaving 15 bases not matched to a gene. The CDR3 is 15 amino acids. CDR3 nucleotides: TGCAGCGTGGGACAGGGCACTAAGGGGCCCACGGAGCTGTTTTTT. Its protein product is CSVGQGTKGPTELFF.

This clone was detected only a few times. This CDR3 reads CASSALTGDNEQFF. The CDR3 coding sequence is TGTGCCAGCTCGGCCCTTACAGGGGACAATGAGCAGTTCTTC. The V and J genes are TRBV7-2 and TRBJ2-1, with 7 bases identical to TRBD1. V lost 8 bases, J lost 5 bases, and 9 bases stayed unmatched. The CDR3 spans 14 residues. CDR1 and CDR2 (germline): SGHTA, FQGNSA.

V is TRBV19 and J is TRBJ2-2; TRBD2 matches at 7 bases. V trimming: 0 bases; J trimming: 0 bases; junction bases outside the gene matches: 7. Germline CDR1 is LNHDA and CDR2 is SQIVND (reference sequence). This CDR3 spans 18 amino acids. The CDR3 spells CASSIDPAGVANTGELFF. Here the CDR3 DNA reads TGTGCCAGTAGTATAGATCCGGCGGGGGTAGCGAACACCGGGGAGCTGTTTTTT.

The chain links TRBV5-1 to TRBJ2-7; 14 nucleotides line up with TRBD2. CDR3 size: 19 residues. The trim removed 3 bases at V and 4 bases at J, leaving 15 bases unmatched. The V gene's germline CDR1 is SGHRS and CDR2 YFSETQ. The CDR3 DNA reads as TGCGCCAGCAGCTCACTTCGGGGACTAGCGGGGGCTTCTAAATACGAGCAGTACTTC. It encodes CASSSLRGLAGASKYEQYF. Full variable domain (remainder filled in from reference TRBV5-1 and TRBJ2-7): KAGVTQTPRYLIKTRGQQVTLSCSPISGHRSVSWYQQTPGQGLQFLFEYFSETQRNKGNFPGRFSGRQFSNSRSEMNVSTLELGDSALYLCASSSLRGLAGASKYEQYFGPGTRLTVT.

The CDR3 is CASSLQGPHYEQYF. CDR3 in DNA: TGTGCCAGCAGTTTGCAGGGGCCCCATTACGAGCAGTACTTC. The rearrangement joins TRBV27 to TRBJ2-7; possibly TRBD1 for D (6 bases). The germline gives CDR1 MNHEY, CDR2 SMNVEV (reference sequence). CDR3 size: 14 residues. Deletions cut 3 bases from V and 4 bases from J, with 13 bases between.

The rearrangement links TRBV6-1 to TRBJ1-1; TRBD1 aligns across 8 bases. The CDR3 loop spans 12 amino acids. With 6 bases clipped from V and 7 bases from J, the junction kept 4 bases outside the gene matches. Germline CDR1 and CDR2: MNHNS and SASEGT. The CDR3 spells CASSPTGDEAFF. The DNA for the CDR3 is TGTGCCAGCAGCCCGACAGGGGATGAAGCTTTCTTT.

The chain links TRBV7-6 to TRBJ1-1; D perhaps matches TRBD1 (6 bases). The CDR3 is made up of 13 amino acids. Trimming removed 5 bases at V and 8 bases at J, with 15 bases between. The germline V gene has CDR1 SGHVS and CDR2 FNYEAQ. CDR3 nucleotides: TGTGCCAGCAGCCACCCGGACAGAAACGAAGCTTTCTTT. Translation gives CASSHPDRNEAFF.

This chain joins TRBV27 and TRBJ2-3; 16 bases line up with TRBD2. The CDR3 sequence is 19 residues long. Germline V gene data show CDR1 as MNHEY and CDR2 as SMNVEV (reference sequence). Losses at the gene ends were 6 bases for V and 7 bases for J; bases not matched to a gene: 16. The CDR3 nucleotides are TGTGCCAGCAGAGTATTCGCGGGGACTAGCGGGGGGGCCGGGAATACGCAGTATTTT. Protein sequence: CASRVFAGTSGGAGNTQYF.

With regard to this clone: Other DNA sequences in the sample encode the same CDR3. The J gene is TRBJ2-5, the V gene TRBV6-6; perhaps TRBD2 as D (7 bases). The V gene lost 7 bases and the J gene lost 4 bases, with 19 bases spanning the gap. This CDR3 has 15 amino acids. Germline V gene sequence: CDR1 MNHNY, CDR2 SVGAGI (reference sequence). CDR3: CASTGTSRGGETQYF. Written as DNA, the CDR3 is TGTGCCAGCACCGGGACTTCAAGGGGGGGAGAGACCCAGTACTTC.

The gene calls are TRBV27 and TRBJ2-7, with 7 nucleotides matching TRBD1. Germline V lookup: CDR1 MNHEY, CDR2 SMNVEV (reference sequence). V lost 3 bases and J lost 2; bases outside the gene matches: 4. The length of the CDR3 is 14 residues. In DNA form, the CDR3 reads TGTGCCAGCAGTTTGAAAGGGGGCGCCTACGAGCAGTACTTC. This codes for CASSLKGGAYEQYF.

The V call is TRBV2, the J call TRBJ2-5; 9 nucleotides align to TRBD2. Germline lookup yields CDR1 SNHLY and CDR2 FYNNEI. The CDR3 runs to 16 residues. V lost 1 base, J lost 7 bases, and 10 bases stayed unmatched. CDR3: CASSEGGGGGQGTQYF. CDR3 bases: TGTGCCAGCAGTGAAGGGGGCGGGGGGGGTCAGGGGACCCAGTACTTC.

This clone was recorded only once. The V gene is TRBV21-1, the J gene TRBJ2-1; the table's D call of TRBD1 was not tested on the DNA. TRBV21-1 is shown as a pseudogene. The length of the CDR3 is 14 residues. CDR3 loop: CASTSGYRVREQFF. CDR3 DNA sequence: TGTGCCAGCACTTCCGGCTACAGGGTACGTGAGCAGTTCTTC.

This sequence joins TRBV18 and TRBJ2-5; TRBD2 agrees at 9 bases. V dropped 4 bases and J dropped 5; count of bases not matched to a gene: 8. CDR3 length: 15 residues. Germline assignment: CDR1 KGHSH and CDR2 LQKENI. CDR3 nucleotides: TGTGCCAGCTCACGGTTAGCGGGGGCCTGGGAGACCCAGTACTTC. It encodes CASSRLAGAWETQYF.

The chain recombines TRBV19 with TRBJ1-6; TRBD1 matches at 7 bases. CDR3 length equals 14 residues. Germline lookup yields CDR1 LNHDA and CDR2 SQIVND (reference sequence). Trimming removed 6 bases from V and 5 bases from J; junction bases left unmatched: 4. CDR3: CASRGDSNNSPLHF. For the CDR3, the DNA is TGTGCCAGTAGAGGGGACAGCAATAATTCACCCCTCCACTTT.

The chain recombines TRBV19 with TRBJ2-5; 9 bases agree with TRBD1. There are 12 residues in the CDR3. Germline V gene sequence: CDR1 LNHDA, CDR2 SQIVND (reference sequence). V shed 10 bases and J 4 bases; nucleotides not matched to a gene: 4. DNA for the CDR3: TGTGCCACGTCGGACAGGGGAGAGACCCAGTACTTC. Translation gives CATSDRGETQYF.

The chain joins TRBV2 to TRBJ1-3, with D perhaps TRBD1 (6 bases). The V end lost 2 bases, the J end lost 8 bases, and 13 bases lay between the germline ends. The CDR3 sequence is 14 residues long. Per the germline V gene, CDR1 is SNHLY and CDR2 is FYNNEI. The CDR3: CASSEQGIGDTIYF. In nucleotides, the CDR3 is TGTGCCAGCAGTGAACAGGGGATTGGGGACACCATATATTTT.